One and the same sample provided the 15 T cell receptor beta chains below, sequenced in a study of blood T cell repertoires in COVID-19. The table came from immunoSEQ multiplex PCR; TCRdb's copy has only in-frame clones and leaves some out. The repertoire includes some 50,000 clones, roughly nine tenths of them detected once, and roughly 8.4% sits in the top ten. Input material: peripheral blood. Receptor source: an older woman with active COVID-19.

The rearrangement uses TRBV12-5 and TRBJ2-7, with D maybe TRBD1 (6 bases). V lost 7 bases and J 7 bases, leaving 14 bases between the germline ends. The CDR3 has 12 amino acids. Germline V CDR1 and CDR2: LGHNT, FRNRAP. The CDR3 region has the DNA TGTGCTAGTGCCCTTCAAGGGGGTGAGCAGTACTTC. Translating gives CASALQGGEQYF.

The chain employs TRBV24-1 and TRBJ2-1; tentative D call: TRBD2 (6 bases). Looked up from germline, CDR1 is KGHDR and CDR2 is SFDVKD. The length of the CDR3 is 16 residues. Trimming removed 4 bases from V and 5 bases from J, with 17 bases in between. CDR3 DNA: TGTGCCACCAGTGACCGGGGGAGTACCATACACAATGAGCAGTTCTTC. Its translation: CATSDRGSTIHNEQFF.

The chain couples TRBV3-1 (or the pseudogene TRBV3-2) to TRBJ1-2; D is possibly TRBD1 (5 bases). CDR3 length: 15 residues. Trimming stripped 1 base from V and 4 bases from J, with 13 bases between. Germline V CDR1 and CDR2: LGHDT, YNNKEL (reference sequence). The CDR3 region has the DNA TGTGCCAGCAGCCAAGCGAGCCAGGGTGCCTATGGCTACACCTTC. Residues: CASSQASQGAYGYTF.

The chain couples TRBV5-4 to TRBJ2-1; 12 bases align to TRBD2. The CDR3 consists of 14 residues. Germline assignment: CDR1 SGHNT and CDR2 YYREEE (reference sequence). With V trimmed by 2 bases and J by 8 bases, 2 bases remained unmatched. The CDR3 reads CASSLLAGGHEQFF. The CDR3 nucleotides read TGTGCCAGCAGCTTACTAGCGGGAGGACATGAGCAGTTCTTC.

This chain uses TRBV12-3 or TRBV12-4 with TRBJ1-1, with D hard to call. V lost 6 bases and J 7 bases, leaving 15 bases between the germline ends. CDR3 size: 13 residues. CDR3 sequence: CASSQTRQSEAFF. In nucleotides, the CDR3 is TGTGCCAGCAGCCAAACGCGGCAAAGTGAAGCTTTCTTT.

The V and J genes are TRBV10-1 and TRBJ2-7, with 7 bases identical to TRBD1. The germline gives CDR1 WNHNN, CDR2 SYGVQD (reference sequence). Trimming removed 3 bases from V and 5 bases from J; junction bases left unmatched: 7. This CDR3 is built from 14 residues. DNA for the CDR3: TGCGCCAGCAGTGATGGGACAGCGGAGGACGAGCAGTACTTC. This translates into CASSDGTAEDEQYF.

This chain links TRBV2 with TRBJ1-2; a possible D gene is TRBD1 (5 bases). The V gene's germline CDR1 is SNHLY and CDR2 FYNNEI. The germline V and J ends were trimmed by 4 bases and 0 bases, with 9 bases remaining between them. The CDR3 length is 14 residues. CDR3 sequence (DNA): TGTGCCAGCAGTGGGGGGGAGACTAACTATGGCTACACCTTC. Translating gives CASSGGETNYGYTF.

The chain links TRBV19 to TRBJ1-5, with TRBD1 as a possible D gene (6 bases). The V end lost 5 bases, the J end lost 4 bases, and 21 bases lay between the germline ends. The CDR3 has 17 amino acids. Per the germline V gene, CDR1 is LNHDA and CDR2 is SQIVND (reference sequence). As DNA, the CDR3 is TGTGCCAGTAGTGGGACAACGGGAAACCTGGGGAATCAGCCCCAGCATTTT. Protein product: CASSGTTGNLGNQPQHF. Filled out from reference TRBV19 and TRBJ1-5, the complete variable domain reads DGGITQSPKYLFRKEGQNVTLSCEQNLNHDAMYWYRQDPGQGLRLIYYSQIVNDFQKGDIAEGYSVSREKKESFPLTVTSAQKNPTAFYLCASSGTTGNLGNQPQHFGDGTRLSIL.

This clone was recorded once. The CDR3 DNA reads as TGCGCCAGCAGTGAACCGGGACTAGCGGCCATGGATGAGCAGTTCTTC. Its protein product is CASSEPGLAAMDEQFF. The chain joins TRBV10-1 to TRBJ2-1; 11 positions agree with TRBD2. The CDR3 length is 16 residues. Germline-derived CDR1 and CDR2 are WNHNN and SYGVQD (reference sequence). J lost 8 bases, V lost 3 bases, and 9 bases had no gene match.

This clone was observed a single time. The chain combines TRBV11-2 with TRBJ2-1, with 9 bases fitting TRBD2. Trimming took 1 base from V and 0 from J; bases not matched to a gene: 4. This CDR3 contains 17 residues. Germline CDR1 and CDR2: SGHAT and FQNNGV. The CDR3 reads CASSLVLAGASYNEQFF. As DNA, the CDR3 is TGTGCCAGCAGCTTAGTTTTAGCGGGGGCCTCCTACAATGAGCAGTTCTTC.

This clone was counted a single time. The chain has TRBV19 and TRBJ2-1; 8 nucleotides match TRBD1. Trimming took 9 bases from V and 7 from J; bases not matched to a gene: 8. Germline V gives CDR1 LNHDA, CDR2 SQIVND (reference sequence). There are 13 residues in the CDR3. The CDR3 loop is CASNRGYDNEQFF. The CDR3 DNA follows: TGTGCCAGCAACAGGGGGTACGATAATGAGCAGTTCTTC.

The V gene is TRBV28, the J gene TRBJ2-7; 8 bases are a match to TRBD1. Losses at the gene ends were 6 bases for V and 3 bases for J; bases not matched to a gene: 10. Germline CDR1 is MDHEN and CDR2 is SYDVKM. CDR3 length equals 15 residues. This CDR3 reads CASSQTGDSIYEQYF. CDR3 sequence (DNA): TGTGCCAGCAGCCAGACAGGGGATTCTATCTACGAGCAGTACTTC.

The gene calls are TRBV7-9 and TRBJ1-4; D not certain. The CDR3 contains 14 residues. Germline loops: CDR1 SEHNR, CDR2 FQNEAQ (reference sequence). The V gene lost 1 base and the J gene lost 8 bases, with 11 bases spanning the gap. In DNA form, the CDR3 reads TGTGCCAGCAGCTTAGTCGGTCCTAGAGAAAAACTGTTTTTT. Translating it yields CASSLVGPREKLFF.

This clone has more than one count but fewer than ten. The chain joins TRBV28 to TRBJ1-6, with no clear D. This CDR3 comprises 16 residues. The germline V gene has CDR1 MDHEN and CDR2 SYDVKM. V gave up 4 bases and J gave up 7 bases, with 17 bases separating them. CDR3 in amino acids: CASSYEGSWRNSPLHF. CDR3 coding DNA: TGTGCCAGCAGTTATGAGGGATCTTGGAGAAATTCACCCCTCCACTTT. Looking up the rest from reference TRBV28 and TRBJ1-6 gives the full variable domain: DVKVTQSSRYLVKRTGEKVFLECVQDMDHENMFWYRQDPGLGLRLIYFSYDVKMKEKGDIPEGYSVSREKKERFSLILESASTNQTSMYLCASSYEGSWRNSPLHFGNGTRLTVT.

The chain employs TRBV10-2 and TRBJ1-4; TRBD1 aligns across 9 bases. The germline V gene encodes CDR1 WSHSY and CDR2 SAAADI. The junction had 6 bases not matched to a gene; V was cut back by 3 bases and J by 1 base. The CDR3 is 17 residues long. The CDR3 sequence: CASSENRGHGTNEKLFF. CDR3 coding DNA: TGCGCCAGCAGTGAAAACAGGGGGCACGGAACTAATGAAAAACTGTTTTTT.